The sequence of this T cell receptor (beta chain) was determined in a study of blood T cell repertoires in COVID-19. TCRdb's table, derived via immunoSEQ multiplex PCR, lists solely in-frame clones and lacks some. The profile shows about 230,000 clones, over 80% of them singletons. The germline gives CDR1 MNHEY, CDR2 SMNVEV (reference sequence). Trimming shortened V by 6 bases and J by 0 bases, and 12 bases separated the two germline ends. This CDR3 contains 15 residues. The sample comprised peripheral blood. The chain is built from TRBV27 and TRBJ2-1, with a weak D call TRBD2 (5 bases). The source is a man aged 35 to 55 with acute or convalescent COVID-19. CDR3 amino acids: CASRALGSSYNEQFF. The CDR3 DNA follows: TGTGCCAGCAGAGCACTAGGGAGCTCCTACAATGAGCAGTTCTTC.